A selection of T cell receptor beta chains follows, all from one sample in a study of Graves' ophthalmopathy and Graves' hyperthyroidism. A single record per CDR3 protein comes from TCRdb applying MiXCR to the multiplex PCR reads. In the table there are about half a million distinct CDR3 sequences, approximately 14% of which are singletons. The sample taken for sequencing was blood. These receptors came from a woman aged 25 to 39 with Graves' ophthalmopathy. CDR3s include the opening cysteine and the closing phenylalanine or tryptophan. D genes are given only for firm matches. Some rows have no size entry. The others give once, few or many, or a class for an expanded clone.

V gene: TRBV20-1; clone size: many; J gene: TRBJ2-7; D gene: NA; CDR3 DNA: TGCAGTGCTAGGGACCAGGGGCCCGAGCAGTACTTC; CDR3 protein: CSARDQGPEQYF
V gene: TRBV10-1; clone size: many; J gene: TRBJ2-2; D gene: NA; CDR3 DNA: TGCGCCAGCAGTTACAGGGCCTCGAACACCGGGGAGCTGTTTTTT; CDR3 protein: CASSYRASNTGELFF
V gene: TRBV27; clone size: many; J gene: TRBJ1-1; D gene: NA; CDR3 DNA: TGTGCCAGCGTCCAGGGAACAAACACTGAAGCTTTCTTT; CDR3 protein: CASVQGTNTEAFF
V gene: TRBV27; clone size: many; J gene: TRBJ1-1; D gene: NA; CDR3 DNA: TGTGCCAGCAGTTTAGTAGGGTCGCACACTGAAGCTTTCTTT; CDR3 protein: CASSLVGSHTEAFF
V gene: TRBV12-3/TRBV12-4; clone size: many; J gene: TRBJ1-5; D gene: NA; CDR3 DNA: TGTGCCAGCAGCCCCGCTCAGGGTGGTCAGCCCCAGCATTTT; CDR3 protein: CASSPAQGGQPQHF
V gene: TRBV4-1; clone size: NA; J gene: TRBJ2-7; D gene: NA; CDR3 DNA: TGCGCCAGCAGCCAAGGGCCCGGGGGCGAGCAGTACTTC; CDR3 protein: CASSQGPGGEQYF
V gene: TRBV6-5; clone size: many; J gene: TRBJ1-6; D gene: NA; CDR3 DNA: TGTGCCAGCAGTTACTTCCCCGGAGAGAGCATTGATTCACCCCTCCACTTT; CDR3 protein: CASSYFPGESIDSPLHF
V gene: TRBV28; clone size: many; J gene: TRBJ1-1; D gene: NA; CDR3 DNA: TGTGCCAGCAGCCCTGAGATGAGGGTGAACACTGAAGCTTTCTTT; CDR3 protein: CASSPEMRVNTEAFF
V gene: TRBV28; clone size: many; J gene: TRBJ1-5; D gene: NA; CDR3 DNA: TGTGCCAGCAGTTTATCGGTCGGGACGATGGATCAGCCCCAGCATTTT; CDR3 protein: CASSLSVGTMDQPQHF
V gene: TRBV5-1; clone size: many; J gene: TRBJ2-2; D gene: NA; CDR3 DNA: TGCGCCAGCAGCCCCTCCCCTAACACCGGGGAGCTGTTTTTT; CDR3 protein: CASSPSPNTGELFF
V gene: TRBV13; clone size: many; J gene: TRBJ2-7; D gene: NA; CDR3 DNA: TGTGCCAGCAGCTTAGAAGGGCCGTACTTC; CDR3 protein: CASSLEGPYF
V gene: TRBV28; clone size: many; J gene: TRBJ1-1; D gene: NA; CDR3 DNA: TGTGCCAGCAGTTTAATTCTGGAGGCGGGCACTGAAGCTTTCTTT; CDR3 protein: CASSLILEAGTEAFF
V gene: TRBV6-1; clone size: many; J gene: TRBJ1-5; D gene: NA; CDR3 DNA: TGTGCCAGCAGTGGCCCTGCAGGGAAGTATGTGAATCAGCCCCAGCATTTT; CDR3 protein: CASSGPAGKYVNQPQHF
V gene: TRBV19; clone size: many; J gene: TRBJ1-1; D gene: NA; CDR3 DNA: TGTGCCAGTAGACCGGACTGGACCCACGCTTTCTTT; CDR3 protein: CASRPDWTHAFF
V gene: TRBV20-1; clone size: many; J gene: TRBJ2-7; D gene: TRBD2; CDR3 DNA: TGCAGTGCAGGGAGGGGCGGGGGGAACTACGAGCAGTACTTC; CDR3 protein: CSAGRGGGNYEQYF
V gene: TRBV14; clone size: many; J gene: TRBJ1-2; D gene: NA; CDR3 DNA: TGTGCCAGCAGCCAAGCTAATGAGCTTGGTCGCACCTTC; CDR3 protein: CASSQANELGRTF
V gene: TRBV28; clone size: many; J gene: TRBJ2-7; D gene: NA; CDR3 DNA: TGTGCCAGCAGTTCAGGGGCGTTTAGGCAGTACTTC; CDR3 protein: CASSSGAFRQYF
V gene: TRBV7-2; clone size: many; J gene: TRBJ1-1; D gene: TRBD1; CDR3 DNA: TGTGCCAGCAGCTACGGGACAGGGGCGAGAGGTACTGAAGCTTTCTTT; CDR3 protein: CASSYGTGARGTEAFF
V gene: TRBV19; clone size: many; J gene: TRBJ1-6; D gene: NA; CDR3 DNA: TGTGCCAGTAGTTCCGGTGGACTTAGTTCACCCCTCCACTTT; CDR3 protein: CASSSGGLSSPLHF
V gene: TRBV7-2; clone size: many; J gene: TRBJ2-7; D gene: NA; CDR3 DNA: TGTGCCAGCAGTTACGGAGGCGAGCAGTACTTC; CDR3 protein: CASSYGGEQYF
V gene: TRBV5-5; clone size: many; J gene: TRBJ2-4; D gene: NA; CDR3 DNA: TGTGCCAGCAGCTTGCTTTTGAACATTCAGTACTTC; CDR3 protein: CASSLLLNIQYF
V gene: TRBV7-8; clone size: many; J gene: TRBJ2-5; D gene: NA; CDR3 DNA: TGTGCCAGCAGCTTAGACGGGGGCCAAGAGACCCAGTACTTC; CDR3 protein: CASSLDGGQETQYF
V gene: TRBV10-1; clone size: many; J gene: TRBJ2-2; D gene: NA; CDR3 DNA: TGCGCCAGCAGTGAGACCCCCGGGGAGCTGTTTTTT; CDR3 protein: CASSETPGELFF
V gene: TRBV7-2; clone size: NA; J gene: TRBJ2-2; D gene: TRBD2; CDR3 DNA: TGTGCCAGCAGAGTTAGCGGGTCGAACACCGGGGAGCTGTTTTTT; CDR3 protein: CASRVSGSNTGELFF
V gene: TRBV6-5; clone size: many; J gene: TRBJ1-1; D gene: NA; CDR3 DNA: TGTGCCAGCAGTCCTCCGGGTTCAGTGAACACTGAAGCTTTCTTT; CDR3 protein: CASSPPGSVNTEAFF
V gene: TRBV5-1; clone size: NA; J gene: TRBJ1-1; D gene: NA; CDR3 DNA: TGCGCCAGCAGTCCATTTGGGGGGACTGAAGCTTTCTTT; CDR3 protein: CASSPFGGTEAFF
V gene: TRBV11-2; clone size: few; J gene: TRBJ2-5; D gene: NA; CDR3 DNA: TGTGCCAGCAGCTTAGGTCCCCACCGGGTGGGAAGGACCCAGTACTTC; CDR3 protein: CASSLGPHRVGRTQYF
V gene: TRBV5-1; clone size: once; J gene: TRBJ2-2; D gene: NA; CDR3 DNA: TGCGCCAGCAGCTTGGATGAATATGGGACCGGGGAGCTGTTTTTT; CDR3 protein: CASSLDEYGTGELFF
V gene: TRBV10-3; clone size: many; J gene: TRBJ2-7; D gene: NA; CDR3 DNA: TGTGCCATCAGTCAAAACCACGAGCAGTACTTC; CDR3 protein: CAISQNHEQYF
V gene: TRBV15; clone size: many; J gene: TRBJ1-1; D gene: NA; CDR3 DNA: TGTGCCACCAGCAGAGAGGGGAACACTGAAGCTTTCTTT; CDR3 protein: CATSREGNTEAFF
V gene: TRBV11-2; clone size: many; J gene: TRBJ2-7; D gene: NA; CDR3 DNA: TGTGCCAGCGCATCCGGGTCATATTCCCCCGAGCAGTACTTC; CDR3 protein: CASASGSYSPEQYF
V gene: TRBV2; clone size: many; J gene: TRBJ1-1; D gene: NA; CDR3 DNA: TGTGCCAGCTTCGGGGCGGTGAACACTGAAGCTTTCTTT; CDR3 protein: CASFGAVNTEAFF
V gene: TRBV27; clone size: many; J gene: TRBJ2-7; D gene: NA; CDR3 DNA: TGTGCCAGCAGTTCCGGGGACAACTCCTACGAGCAGTACTTC; CDR3 protein: CASSSGDNSYEQYF
V gene: TRBV2; clone size: many; J gene: TRBJ1-1; D gene: NA; CDR3 DNA: TGTGCCAGCAGTGAAGAGAGGACAGCCCTGAACACTGAAGCTTTCTTT; CDR3 protein: CASSEERTALNTEAFF
V gene: TRBV6-1; clone size: many; J gene: TRBJ1-2; D gene: TRBD1; CDR3 DNA: TGTGCCAGCAGTGCGACAGGGATTCCCCTTTATGGCTACACCTTC; CDR3 protein: CASSATGIPLYGYTF
V gene: TRBV7-8; clone size: many; J gene: TRBJ1-5; D gene: NA; CDR3 DNA: TGTGCCAGCAGCTTTAGCTCTGAGCCCCAGCATTTT; CDR3 protein: CASSFSSEPQHF
V gene: TRBV12-3/TRBV12-4; clone size: many; J gene: TRBJ2-2; D gene: TRBD1; CDR3 DNA: TGTGCCAGCAGTCCCAGGGGGCTTACCACCGGGGAGCTGTTTTTT; CDR3 protein: CASSPRGLTTGELFF
V gene: TRBV5-1; clone size: many; J gene: TRBJ1-2; D gene: NA; CDR3 DNA: TGCGCCAGCTCCAGGCACAGGGATTTCTATGGCTACACCTTC; CDR3 protein: CASSRHRDFYGYTF
V gene: TRBV27; clone size: few; J gene: TRBJ2-7; D gene: TRBD2; CDR3 DNA: TGTGCCAGCAGCCAACTAGCGGGAGGGCCCTACGAGCAGTACTTC; CDR3 protein: CASSQLAGGPYEQYF
V gene: TRBV28; clone size: many; J gene: TRBJ1-2; D gene: TRBD1; CDR3 DNA: TGTGCCAGCACCCTCTTGCCGGGACAGACGGGGAATGGCTACACCTTC; CDR3 protein: CASTLLPGQTGNGYTF
V gene: TRBV15; clone size: many; J gene: TRBJ1-5; D gene: NA; CDR3 DNA: TGTGCCACCAGCAGGACGGATCAGCCCCAGCATTTT; CDR3 protein: CATSRTDQPQHF
V gene: TRBV12-3/TRBV12-4; clone size: NA; J gene: TRBJ2-5; D gene: TRBD1; CDR3 DNA: TGTGCCAGCAACAGGGGGAACGAGGAGACCCAGTACTTC; CDR3 protein: CASNRGNEETQYF
V gene: TRBV5-1; clone size: many; J gene: TRBJ1-1; D gene: NA; CDR3 DNA: TGCGCCAGCAGCCCCTCGTTCGCGCGAGACACTGAAGCTTTCTTT; CDR3 protein: CASSPSFARDTEAFF
V gene: TRBV28; clone size: few; J gene: TRBJ2-2; D gene: NA; CDR3 DNA: TGTGCCAGCAGGGAGGGGAGTACGCACACCGGGGATCTGTTTTTT; CDR3 protein: CASREGSTHTGDLFF
V gene: TRBV6-1; clone size: many; J gene: TRBJ1-1; D gene: NA; CDR3 DNA: TGTGCCAGCAGCCGGGAGTGGAACACTGAAGCTTTCTTT; CDR3 protein: CASSREWNTEAFF
V gene: TRBV28; clone size: many; J gene: TRBJ2-5; D gene: TRBD2; CDR3 DNA: TGTGCCAGCAGTTTGAAGGATAGCGGGTTCCGAGAGACCCAGTACTTC; CDR3 protein: CASSLKDSGFRETQYF
V gene: TRBV6-1; clone size: many; J gene: TRBJ2-7; D gene: NA; CDR3 DNA: TGTGCCAGCAGTGAAAAAGGGGACGGCTACGAGCAGTACTTC; CDR3 protein: CASSEKGDGYEQYF
V gene: TRBV11-3; clone size: many; J gene: TRBJ1-5; D gene: NA; CDR3 DNA: TGTGCCAGCAGCTTATATGCTGGGCAGCCCCAGCATTTT; CDR3 protein: CASSLYAGQPQHF
V gene: TRBV29-1; clone size: NA; J gene: TRBJ1-1; D gene: NA; CDR3 DNA: TGCAGCGCGGCACACCCTTCGGGCACTGAAGCTTTCTTT; CDR3 protein: CSAAHPSGTEAFF
V gene: TRBV9; clone size: many; J gene: TRBJ2-5; D gene: NA; CDR3 DNA: TGTGCCAGCAGCGGGAACAGGGCAGGGATGGAGACCCAGTACTTC; CDR3 protein: CASSGNRAGMETQYF
V gene: TRBV6-2/TRBV6-3; clone size: once; J gene: TRBJ2-2; D gene: NA; CDR3 DNA: TGTGCCAGCAGCCATGGAGGCTCGTACACCGGGGAGCTGTTTTTT; CDR3 protein: CASSHGGSYTGELFF
V gene: TRBV19; clone size: many; J gene: TRBJ1-1; D gene: TRBD1; CDR3 DNA: TGTGCCAGTATCACTGGACAGGGGGCTAACACTGAAGCTTTCTTT; CDR3 protein: CASITGQGANTEAFF
V gene: TRBV6-5; clone size: many; J gene: TRBJ1-2; D gene: TRBD1; CDR3 DNA: TGTGCCAGCAGGGGGGACAGCGCCTATGGCTACACCTTC; CDR3 protein: CASRGDSAYGYTF
V gene: TRBV2; clone size: few; J gene: TRBJ2-5; D gene: NA; CDR3 DNA: TGTGCCAGCAGTGACCCGGCAGGAGCGGAGACCCAGTACTTC; CDR3 protein: CASSDPAGAETQYF